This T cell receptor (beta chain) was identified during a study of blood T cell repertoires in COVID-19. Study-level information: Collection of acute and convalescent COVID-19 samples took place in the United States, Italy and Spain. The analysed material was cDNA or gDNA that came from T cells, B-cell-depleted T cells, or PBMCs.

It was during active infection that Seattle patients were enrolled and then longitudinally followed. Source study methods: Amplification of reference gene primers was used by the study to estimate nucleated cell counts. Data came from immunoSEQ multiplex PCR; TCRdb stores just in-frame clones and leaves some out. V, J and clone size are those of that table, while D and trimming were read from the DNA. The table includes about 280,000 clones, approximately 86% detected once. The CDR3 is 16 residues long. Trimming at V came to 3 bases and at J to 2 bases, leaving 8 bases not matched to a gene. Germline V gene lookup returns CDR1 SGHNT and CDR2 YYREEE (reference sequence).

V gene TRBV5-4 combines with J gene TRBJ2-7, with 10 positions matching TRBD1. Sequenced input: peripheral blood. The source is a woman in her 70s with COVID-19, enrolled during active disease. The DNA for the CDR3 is TGTGCCAGCAGCTCCGGGACAGGGGTACCGACCTACGAGCAGTACTTC. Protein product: CASSSGTGVPTYEQYF.